This T cell receptor beta chain is from a study of T cell responses to AZD1222 COVID-19 vaccine. Study-level findings and limits: It was only a handful of AZD1222 recipients who were seropositive at baseline.

The V and J ends lost 1 base and 4 bases, in that order; junction bases with no gene match: 13. CDR3 length equals 18 residues. Per germline, CDR1 SGHAT and CDR2 FQNNGV. Points on this clone: The antigen is not known.

Sequencing was performed with immunoSEQ multiplex PCR; in TCRdb, only in-frame clones are kept and a portion is missing. The sample shows 97,000 or so clones, 80% to 95% of them seen only once. This rearrangement joins TRBV11-2 to TRBJ2-4; 7 bases are a match to TRBD2. Source: peripheral blood, taken 28 days after the second AZD1222 dose. The receptor's source is an adult who received the AZD1222 COVID-19 vaccine. The CDR3 region has the DNA TGTGCCAGCAGCTTAGGGCTAGCGGCCCTACGTGGGAAAAACATTCAGTACTTC. It encodes CASSLGLAALRGKNIQYF.